This TCR beta chain was obtained from a study of blood T cell repertoires in COVID-19. Study as a whole: Acute and convalescent COVID-19 specimens originated in the United States, Italy and Spain. T cells, B-cell-depleted T cells, or PBMCs supplied cDNA or gDNA.

This CDR3 spans 15 amino acids. Germline V gene data show CDR1 as LGHNA and CDR2 as YNFKEQ. The ends were cut back, 2 bases at V and 0 bases at J, with 10 bases in the middle. Authors' processing steps: Estimates of nucleated cell counts were drawn from the amplification of reference gene primers. Using immunoSEQ multiplex PCR, the repertoire was profiled, and TCRdb retains in-frame clones only, with some absent. V and J calls and clone size follow that table, whereas D and trimming were derived from the DNA. The sample holds 300,000 to 400,000 clones, about four fifths seen once. Sequenced material: peripheral blood. This rearrangement joins TRBV4-2 to TRBJ1-1; D is ambiguous. The TCR was taken from a young man with active or convalescent COVID-19. CDR3 sequence reads: CASSQTAFLNTEAFF. CDR3 DNA sequence: TGTGCCAGCAGCCAAACTGCCTTTTTGAACACTGAAGCTTTCTTT.